A single sample gave rise to the 23 T cell receptor beta chains below, sequenced in a study of cytomegalovirus exposure and HLA in healthy donors. Vbeta (60) and Jbeta (13) primers were used in the PCR. Method: immunoSEQ multiplex PCR; TCRdb's copy keeps in-frame clones and lacks some. Found here are 83,000 or so clones, about three quarters of them singletons; the top ten hold roughly a tenth. Sequences were obtained from PBMCs. Every receptor here comes from a young man in good health and CMV-seropositive.

This clone came up once. This chain uses TRBV7-2 with TRBJ2-2; 7 bases match TRBD2. The germline V gene encodes CDR1 SGHTA and CDR2 FQGNSA. The CDR3 consists of 17 residues. J lost 6 bases, V lost 1 base, and 11 bases had no gene match. The CDR3 DNA reads TGTGCCAGCAGCTTAGTCCTCCTCCAGCGGGGTCCCGGGGAGCTGTTTTTT. Amino acids: CASSLVLLQRGPGELFF.

The rearrangement uses TRBV28 and TRBJ2-7, with 9 bases lining up with TRBD1. The CDR3 sequence is 14 residues long. CDR1 is MDHEN, CDR2 SYDVKM, per germline. Losses at the gene ends were 5 bases for V and 5 bases for J; bases not matched to a gene: 7. Here the CDR3 DNA reads TGTGCCAGCAGTGACCGGGACAGGGCCCACGAGCAGTACTTC. Translating it yields CASSDRDRAHEQYF.

The V and J genes are TRBV7-8 and TRBJ1-4; TRBD1 aligns across 7 bases. The CDR3 runs 18 residues. CDR1 is SGHVS, CDR2 FQNEAQ, per germline. Unmatched junction bases numbered 17, after V lost 5 bases and J lost 5 bases. CDR3 DNA: TGTGCCAGCAGCCCGCGATTTGAAAGGACAGGTTTAAATGAAAAACTGTTTTTT. It yields the protein CASSPRFERTGLNEKLFF.

This clone was observed a single time. This chain joins TRBV30 and TRBJ1-1; 7 bases are a match to TRBD1. The CDR3 contains 13 residues. With V trimmed by 1 base and J by 3 bases, 2 bases remained unmatched. CDR1 and CDR2 from the germline V gene are GTSNPN and SVGIG (reference sequence). The CDR3 reads CAWSGQGYTEAFF. In nucleotides, the CDR3 is TGTGCCTGGAGTGGACAGGGATACACTGAAGCTTTCTTT.

The V gene is TRBV6-6, the J gene TRBJ1-5; 9 nucleotides agree with TRBD1. J gave up 12 bases and V 2 bases, and 14 bases lay outside the gene matches. The CDR3 is 16 residues long. Looked up from germline, CDR1 is MNHNY and CDR2 is SVGAGI (reference sequence). The CDR3: CASSYRTGQGGMVQHF. Written as DNA, the CDR3 is TGTGCCAGCAGTTACCGAACGGGACAGGGCGGCATGGTCCAGCATTTT.

This chain uses TRBV7-2 with TRBJ1-5; weak D call: TRBD1 (5 bases). CDR3 size: 15 residues. The germline V and J ends were trimmed by 1 base and 7 bases, with 14 bases remaining between them. Germline CDR1 SGHTA, CDR2 FQGNSA. CDR3 bases: TGTGCCAGCAGCTTAGGTAGCCAGGGAAACCAGCCCCAGCATTTT. Its protein is CASSLGSQGNQPQHF.

The chain is built from TRBV2 and TRBJ2-7, with D possibly matching TRBD2 (6 bases). V lost 3 bases and J 4 bases, leaving 16 bases between the germline ends. The germline gives CDR1 SNHLY, CDR2 FYNNEI. This CDR3 is 15 amino acids long. The CDR3 sequence: CASSDSAGRTYEQYF. The DNA of the CDR3 is TGTGCCAGCAGTGACTCGGCGGGAAGAACTTACGAGCAGTACTTC.

V is TRBV6-5 and J is TRBJ2-7; 7 bases match TRBD1. The germline V gene has CDR1 MNHEY and CDR2 SVGAGI. This CDR3 is built from 16 residues. With 2 bases clipped from V and 4 bases from J, the junction kept 11 bases outside the gene matches. This chain's CDR3 is CASSYHTLDRRYEQYF. The CDR3 DNA reads as TGTGCCAGCAGTTACCACACTTTGGACAGGAGATACGAGCAGTACTTC.

This clone came up a few times. The V gene is TRBV19, the J gene TRBJ1-5; D not resolved. Germline loops: CDR1 LNHDA, CDR2 SQIVND (reference sequence). Trimming left V 5 bases short and J 7 bases short, with 18 bases between. The CDR3 consists of 15 residues. DNA of the CDR3: TGTGCCAGTAGTGCCGAGACGTGGGCCGGCCAGCCCCAGCATTTT. It is translated as CASSAETWAGQPQHF. Using reference TRBV19 and TRBJ1-5 for the parts outside the CDR3, the full variable domain is DGGITQSPKYLFRKEGQNVTLSCEQNLNHDAMYWYRQDPGQGLRLIYYSQIVNDFQKGDIAEGYSVSREKKESFPLTVTSAQKNPTAFYLCASSAETWAGQPQHFGDGTRLSIL.

Turning to this clone: The sample carries other DNA sequences with the same CDR3. The chain uses TRBV7-6 and TRBJ1-1; 8 bases line up with TRBD1. In germline, CDR1 is SGHVS, CDR2 FNYEAQ. This CDR3 comprises 16 residues. Trimming cost V 0 bases and J 4 bases; bases outside gene matches: 7. The DNA of the CDR3 is TGTGCCAGCAGCTTAGCTATCGGACAGGGAAGCACTGAAGCTTTCTTT. Amino acid sequence: CASSLAIGQGSTEAFF.

This clone was found a few times. The chain employs TRBV5-5 and TRBJ1-5, with 8 positions matching TRBD1. Germline V lookup: CDR1 SGHKS, CDR2 YYEKEE (reference sequence). With V trimmed by 4 bases and J by 1 base, 7 bases remained unmatched. The CDR3 spans 16 residues. CDR3 in amino acids: CASSLEWTGSNQPQHF. DNA of the CDR3: TGTGCCAGCAGCCTGGAATGGACAGGGAGCAATCAGCCCCAGCATTTT. The variable domain in full, with the rest retrieved from reference TRBV5-5 and TRBJ1-5, is DAGVTQSPTHLIKTRGQQVTLRCSPISGHKSVSWYQQVLGQGPQFIFQYYEKEERGRGNFPDRFSARQFPNYSSELNVNALLLGDSALYLCASSLEWTGSNQPQHFGDGTRLSIL.

This rearrangement joins TRBV2 to TRBJ1-2, with D possibly TRBD1 on 6 matching bases. Germline values: CDR1 SNHLY, CDR2 FYNNEI. The CDR3 extends over 15 amino acids. V lost 3 bases and J lost 4, with 15 bases in between. CDR3 in amino acids: CASSERGGYFYGYTF. Here the CDR3 DNA reads TGTGCCAGCAGTGAGCGTGGGGGCTATTTCTATGGCTACACCTTC. Supplemented by reference TRBV2 and TRBJ1-2, the full variable domain reads EPEVTQTPSHQVTQMGQEVILRCVPISNHLYFYWYRQILGQKVEFLVSFYNNEISEKSEIFDDQFSVERPDGSNFTLKIRSTKLEDSAMYFCASSERGGYFYGYTFGSGTRLTVV.

This chain joins TRBV5-8 and TRBJ1-2, with D possibly being TRBD1 (5 bases). The CDR3 extends over 14 amino acids. The V and J ends lost 6 bases and 5 bases respectively, with 17 bases between them. In germline, CDR1 is SGHTS, CDR2 YDEGEE. The CDR3 coding sequence is TGTGCCAGCACCTCTTCGTGGCAGGGTTATGGCTACACCTTC. Translating it yields CASTSSWQGYGYTF.

The chain couples TRBV5-1 to TRBJ2-5, with 8 bases aligning to TRBD1. This CDR3 has 15 amino acids. Germline lookup yields CDR1 SGHRS and CDR2 YFSETQ. Losses at the gene ends were 0 bases for V and 4 bases for J; bases not matched to a gene: 5. CDR3 residues: CASSLAGGSGETQYF. As DNA, the CDR3 is TGCGCCAGCAGCTTGGCAGGGGGCTCGGGAGAGACCCAGTACTTC.

This clone has a single count. The same CDR3 arises from other DNA sequences in this sample as well. The J gene is TRBJ2-7, the V gene TRBV28; a possible D gene is TRBD2 (5 bases). This CDR3 contains 13 residues. The germline V gene encodes CDR1 MDHEN and CDR2 SYDVKM. V was cut by 7 bases and J by 4 bases, with 14 bases left in between. The CDR3 spells CASIHSGEYEQYF. CDR3 bases: TGTGCCAGCATCCATTCCGGGGAGTACGAGCAGTACTTC. The complete variable domain, with remaining parts taken from reference TRBV28 and TRBJ2-7, reads DVKVTQSSRYLVKRTGEKVFLECVQDMDHENMFWYRQDPGLGLRLIYFSYDVKMKEKGDIPEGYSVSREKKERFSLILESASTNQTSMYLCASIHSGEYEQYFGPGTRLTVT.

The chain has TRBV9 and TRBJ2-2, with TRBD2 matching over 7 bases. The CDR3 covers 14 residues. The germline CDR1 and CDR2 sequences are SGDLS and YYNGEE. The V segment lost 2 bases and the J segment 5 bases; nucleotides outside the gene matches: 3. CDR3 amino acids: CASSVWGGTGELFF. The CDR3 DNA sequence: TGTGCCAGCAGCGTTTGGGGGGGTACCGGGGAGCTGTTTTTT.

V usage is TRBV30 and J usage is TRBJ1-2; 7 bases align to TRBD1. J gave up 6 bases and V 7 bases, and 8 bases lay outside the gene matches. This CDR3 is built from 12 residues. Germline V gene lookup returns CDR1 GTSNPN and CDR2 SVGIG (reference sequence). DNA for the CDR3: TGTGCCTCCAAGACAGGGCGGGATGGCTACACCTTC. This sequence encodes CASKTGRDGYTF.

The CDR3 here is CAWSKQGAANTEAFF. CDR3 coding DNA: TGTGCCTGGAGTAAACAGGGGGCAGCGAACACTGAAGCTTTCTTT. V and J are TRBV30 and TRBJ1-1, with TRBD1 identical over 9 bases. Germline CDR1 reads GTSNPN; CDR2 reads SVGIG (reference sequence). Losses at the gene ends were 2 bases for V and 1 base for J; bases not matched to a gene: 5. The CDR3 extends over 15 amino acids. Using reference TRBV30 and TRBJ1-1 for the parts outside the CDR3, the full variable domain is SQTIHQWPATLVQPVGSPLSLECTVEGTSNPNLYWYRQAAGRGLQLLFYSVGIGQISSEVPQNLSASRPQDRQFILSSKKLLLSDSGFYLCAWSKQGAANTEAFFGQGTRLTVV.

This clone was seen ten or more times. CDR3 bases: TGTGCCAGCATCGTGGGGGACAGGAACCACGAGCAGTACTTC. Amino acids: CASIVGDRNHEQYF. The rearrangement joins TRBV6-1 to TRBJ2-7; 8 bases are a match to TRBD1. V dropped 7 bases and J dropped 5; count of bases not matched to a gene: 10. Germline values: CDR1 MNHNS, CDR2 SASEGT. CDR3 size: 14 residues.

The V call is TRBV5-1, the J call TRBJ2-1; D is ambiguous. This CDR3 has 15 amino acids. With 4 bases removed from V and 4 bases from J, the gap between germline ends came to 15 bases. CDR1 and CDR2 (germline): SGHRS, YFSETQ. The CDR3 coding sequence is TGCGCCAGCAGCCCTCTCCCCCCGGGTTACAATGAGCAGTTCTTC. It yields the protein CASSPLPPGYNEQFF.

The genes are TRBV7-2 and TRBJ1-6; 8 bases map to TRBD1. Germline lookup yields CDR1 SGHTA and CDR2 FQGNSA. The CDR3 loop spans 14 amino acids. Trimming took 1 base from V and 8 from J; bases not matched to a gene: 1. This CDR3 is CASSLGTGYSPLHF. The CDR3 bases are TGTGCCAGCAGCTTAGGGACAGGGTATTCACCCCTCCACTTT.

This sequence joins TRBV6-1 and TRBJ2-7, with D unclear. Germline V CDR1 and CDR2: MNHNS, SASEGT. This CDR3 contains 12 residues. CDR3 region: CASLQASYEQYF. The CDR3 coding sequence is TGTGCTTCGTTGCAGGCTTCCTACGAGCAGTACTTC.

The rearrangement links TRBV30 to TRBJ2-7; D possibly corresponds to TRBD2 (6 bases). V lost 5 bases and J 3 bases, leaving 17 bases between the germline ends. The CDR3 contains 14 residues. Germline-derived CDR1 and CDR2 are GTSNPN and SVGIG (reference sequence). As DNA, the CDR3 is TGTGCCTGGGCCCAGGACGAGGGACTCTACGAGCAGTACTTC. The encoded protein is CAWAQDEGLYEQYF.